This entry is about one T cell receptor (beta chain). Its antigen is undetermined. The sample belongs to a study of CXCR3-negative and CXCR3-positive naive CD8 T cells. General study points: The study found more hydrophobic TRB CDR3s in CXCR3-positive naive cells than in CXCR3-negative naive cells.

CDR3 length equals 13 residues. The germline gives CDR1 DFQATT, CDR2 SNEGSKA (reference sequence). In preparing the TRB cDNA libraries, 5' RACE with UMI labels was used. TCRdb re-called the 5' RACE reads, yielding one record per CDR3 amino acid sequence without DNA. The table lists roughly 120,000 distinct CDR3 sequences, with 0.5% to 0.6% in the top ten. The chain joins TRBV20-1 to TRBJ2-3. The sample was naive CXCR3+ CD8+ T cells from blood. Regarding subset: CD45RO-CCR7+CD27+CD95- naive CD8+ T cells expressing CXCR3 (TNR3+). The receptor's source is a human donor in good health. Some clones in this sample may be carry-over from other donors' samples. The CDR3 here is CSASRVLSDTQYF.